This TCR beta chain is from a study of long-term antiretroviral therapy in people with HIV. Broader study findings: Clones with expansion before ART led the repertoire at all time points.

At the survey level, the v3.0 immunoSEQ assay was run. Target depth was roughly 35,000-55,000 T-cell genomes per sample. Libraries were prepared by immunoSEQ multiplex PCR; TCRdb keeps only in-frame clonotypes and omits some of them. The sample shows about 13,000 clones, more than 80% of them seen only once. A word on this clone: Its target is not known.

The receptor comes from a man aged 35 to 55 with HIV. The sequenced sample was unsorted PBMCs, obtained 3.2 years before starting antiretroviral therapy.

CDR3 coding DNA: TGTGCCAGCAACGCGAATCAGGAGAATGAAAAACTGTTTTTT. This codes for CASNANQENEKLFF. The chain couples TRBV6-1 to TRBJ1-4; unclear D gene. Germline CDR1 is MNHNS and CDR2 is SASEGT. V was clipped by 7 bases and J by 5 bases, with 14 bases between them. CDR3 length equals 14 residues.